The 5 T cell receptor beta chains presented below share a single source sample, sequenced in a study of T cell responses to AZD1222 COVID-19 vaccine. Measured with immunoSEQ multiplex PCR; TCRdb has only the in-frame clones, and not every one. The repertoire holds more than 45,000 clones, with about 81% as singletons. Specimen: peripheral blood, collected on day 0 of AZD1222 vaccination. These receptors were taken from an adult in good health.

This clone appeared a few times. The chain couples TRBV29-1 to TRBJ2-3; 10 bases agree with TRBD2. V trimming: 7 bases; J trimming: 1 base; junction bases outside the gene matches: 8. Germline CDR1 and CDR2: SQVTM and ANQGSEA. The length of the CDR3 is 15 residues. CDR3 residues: CSARSGRAGTDTQYF. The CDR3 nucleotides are TGCAGCGCCCGAAGCGGGAGGGCCGGCACAGATACGCAGTATTTT.

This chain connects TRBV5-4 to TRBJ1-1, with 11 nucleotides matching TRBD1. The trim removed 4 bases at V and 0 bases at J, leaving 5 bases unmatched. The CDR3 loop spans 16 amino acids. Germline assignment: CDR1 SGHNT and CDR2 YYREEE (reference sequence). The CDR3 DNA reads TGTGCCAGCAGCAAGGGACAGGGGGAAGTGAACACTGAAGCTTTCTTT. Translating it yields CASSKGQGEVNTEAFF.

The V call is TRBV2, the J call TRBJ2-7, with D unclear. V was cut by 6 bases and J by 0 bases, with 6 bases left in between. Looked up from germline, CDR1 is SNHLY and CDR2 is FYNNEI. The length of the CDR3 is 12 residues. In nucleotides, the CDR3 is TGTGCCAGCAGCGAGTCCTCCTACGAGCAGTACTTC. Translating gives CASSESSYEQYF. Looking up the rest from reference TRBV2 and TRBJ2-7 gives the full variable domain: EPEVTQTPSHQVTQMGQEVILRCVPISNHLYFYWYRQILGQKVEFLVSFYNNEISEKSEIFDDQFSVERPDGSNFTLKIRSTKLEDSAMYFCASSESSYEQYFGPGTRLTVT.

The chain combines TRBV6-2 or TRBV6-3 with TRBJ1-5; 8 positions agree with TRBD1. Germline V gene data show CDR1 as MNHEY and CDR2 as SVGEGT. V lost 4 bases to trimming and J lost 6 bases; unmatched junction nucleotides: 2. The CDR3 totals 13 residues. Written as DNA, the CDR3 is TGTGCCAGCAGTTGGACAGGGACTCAGCCCCAGCATTTT. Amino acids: CASSWTGTQPQHF.

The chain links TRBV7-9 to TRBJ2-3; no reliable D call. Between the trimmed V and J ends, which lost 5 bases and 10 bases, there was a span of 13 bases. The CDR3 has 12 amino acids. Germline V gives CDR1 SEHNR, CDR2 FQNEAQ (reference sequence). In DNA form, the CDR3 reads TGTGCCAGCAGCCACGACCGGCACCCGCAGTATTTT. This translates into CASSHDRHPQYF.